The 10 T cell receptor beta chains listed next were all sequenced from one sample in a study of tumor-infiltrating lymphocytes in localized non-small cell lung cancer. TCRdb keeps only in-frame clones here, not all; method: immunoSEQ multiplex PCR. The repertoire holds about 10,000 clones, over 75% seen once, with more than 15% in the top ten. Material: uninvolved lung tissue not adjacent to the tumor. The origin of the receptors is a human donor with non-small cell lung cancer.

The chain couples TRBV6-5 to TRBJ2-5; 9 bases map to TRBD1. Looked up from germline, CDR1 is MNHEY and CDR2 is SVGAGI. This CDR3 has 13 amino acids. J was trimmed by 4 bases and V by 6 bases; bases with no gene match: 3. CDR3 coding DNA: TGTGCCAGCAGGTACAGGGGGCGAGAGACCCAGTACTTC. This sequence encodes CASRYRGRETQYF.

V usage is TRBV5-1 and J usage is TRBJ2-3; 10 positions agree with TRBD1. V dropped 4 bases and J dropped 4; count of bases not matched to a gene: 9. CDR1 is SGHRS and CDR2 is YFSETQ in the germline V gene. The CDR3 has 16 amino acids. CDR3 nucleotides: TGCGCCAGCAGCCTTTCCTCCGGGACAGGGGCAGATACGCAGTATTTT. It translates to CASSLSSGTGADTQYF.

V is TRBV6-1 and J is TRBJ2-2, with unresolved D. The CDR3 sequence is 14 residues long. Trimming left V 4 bases short and J 5 bases short, with 11 bases between. Germline V gene lookup returns CDR1 MNHNS and CDR2 SASEGT. The CDR3 nucleotides read TGTGCCAGCAGTGGCAGACCGTTTACCGGGGAGCTGTTTTTT. Protein product: CASSGRPFTGELFF.

The chain couples TRBV12-5 to TRBJ1-2, with TRBD1 matching over 7 bases. The CDR3 sequence is 13 residues long. Germline V lookup: CDR1 LGHNT, CDR2 FRNRAP. The V segment lost 5 bases and the J segment 7 bases; nucleotides outside the gene matches: 7. CDR3 sequence reads: CASGVETGVGYTF. The CDR3 DNA reads TGTGCTAGTGGTGTAGAAACAGGGGTTGGCTACACCTTC.

V gene TRBV5-1 combines with J gene TRBJ1-2; 7 positions match TRBD1. The V gene's germline CDR1 is SGHRS and CDR2 YFSETQ. The CDR3 extends over 15 amino acids. V dropped 0 bases and J dropped 2; count of bases not matched to a gene: 4. The chain's CDR3 is CASSLGDSVNYGYTF. The CDR3 DNA sequence: TGCGCCAGCAGCTTGGGGGACAGCGTAAACTATGGCTACACCTTC.

The chain couples TRBV6-5 to TRBJ2-7; tentatively, D is TRBD1 (6 bases). Germline CDR1 and CDR2: MNHEY and SVGAGI. Trimming took 0 bases from V and 3 from J, leaving 12 bases between them. The length of the CDR3 is 15 residues. The CDR3 region is CASSYSGAGLYEQYF. CDR3 DNA: TGTGCCAGCAGTTACTCGGGGGCAGGGCTCTACGAGCAGTACTTC.

The chain links TRBV6-1 to TRBJ2-7; 8 nucleotides line up with TRBD1. Germline V gives CDR1 MNHNS, CDR2 SASEGT. With V trimmed by 4 bases and J by 4 bases, 6 bases remained unmatched. This CDR3 region has 14 residues. DNA of the CDR3: TGTGCCAGCAGTGCGCAGGGGGCCATGTACGAGCAGTACTTC. Residues: CASSAQGAMYEQYF.

The chain has TRBV15 and TRBJ1-5; no definite D call. The CDR3 has 14 amino acids. V lost 1 base to trimming and J lost 7 bases, with 11 bases between them. Germline CDR1 LNHNV, CDR2 YYDKDF (reference sequence). CDR3 sequence: CATSRGTVGQPQHF. CDR3 nucleotides: TGTGCCACCAGCAGAGGAACGGTTGGGCAGCCCCAGCATTTT.

The CDR3 DNA is TGTGCCAGCAGCCAAGATGACCGGGTTTTGATAGAAGCTTTCTTT. It yields the protein CASSQDDRVLIEAFF. V gene TRBV4-2 combines with J gene TRBJ1-1; unclear D gene. Germline V gene sequence: CDR1 LGHNA, CDR2 YNFKEQ. Trimming pared 0 bases from V and 8 bases from J, leaving 16 bases between. CDR3 length equals 15 residues.

This clone was found a few times. This rearrangement joins TRBV9 to TRBJ1-5; D possibly corresponds to TRBD1 (5 bases). The CDR3 sequence is 15 residues long. V dropped 0 bases and J dropped 3 bases, with 10 bases sitting between them. Germline assignment: CDR1 SGDLS and CDR2 YYNGEE. This CDR3 is CASSVGGESNQPQHF. CDR3 DNA sequence: TGTGCCAGCAGCGTAGGAGGGGAATCCAATCAGCCCCAGCATTTT. The full variable domain, its missing parts supplied by reference TRBV9 and TRBJ1-5, is DSGVTQTPKHLITATGQRVTLRCSPRSGDLSVYWYQQSLDQGLQFLIQYYNGEERAKGNILERFSAQQFPDLHSELNLSSLELGDSALYFCASSVGGESNQPQHFGDGTRLSIL.